Presented here are 32 T cell receptor beta chains from one specimen sequenced in a study of cytomegalovirus exposure and HLA in healthy donors. PCR was performed using 60 Vbeta and 13 Jbeta primers. The repertoire was sequenced with immunoSEQ multiplex PCR; TCRdb's copy has only in-frame clones and lacks some. The table lists about 230,000 clones, around 89% of them singletons. The sample was PBMCs. These receptors all come from a woman in her late teens or twenties in good health and CMV-seronegative.

This clone was counted only a few times. The chain employs TRBV7-2 and TRBJ2-7; maybe TRBD2 (6 bases). Trimming shortened V by 2 bases and J by 6 bases, and 14 bases separated the two germline ends. CDR3 length: 14 residues. CDR1 and CDR2 from the germline V gene are SGHTA and FQGNSA. CDR3 bases: TGTGCCAGCAGCTTAAGTCCTAGCGTCCTCGAGCAGTACTTC. Translating gives CASSLSPSVLEQYF.

The chain uses TRBV19 and TRBJ1-1, with 7 bases that match TRBD1. V lost 5 bases to trimming and J lost 1 base; unmatched junction nucleotides: 4. Germline values: CDR1 LNHDA, CDR2 SQIVND (reference sequence). The CDR3 length is 14 residues. CDR3 nucleotide sequence: TGTGCCAGTAGTTGGGACAGATGGAACACTGAAGCTTTCTTT. Protein sequence: CASSWDRWNTEAFF.

The rearrangement links TRBV6-5 to TRBJ2-5; tentative D call: TRBD1 (6 bases). CDR1 is MNHEY, CDR2 SVGAGI, per germline. V lost 5 bases and J 2 bases, leaving 9 bases between the germline ends. This CDR3 comprises 13 residues. CDR3 region: CASSRTDQETQYF. The CDR3 DNA sequence: TGTGCCAGCAGTCGGACAGATCAAGAGACCCAGTACTTC.

This rearrangement joins TRBV25-1 to TRBJ2-7; D might be TRBD1 (5 bases). Germline V gene lookup returns CDR1 MGHDK and CDR2 SYGVNS. The CDR3 runs 14 residues. V gave up 7 bases and J gave up 6 bases, with 19 bases separating them. CDR3 sequence reads: CASTDTPPRAEQYF. The CDR3 coding sequence is TGTGCCAGCACCGATACCCCCCCCAGGGCCGAGCAGTACTTC.

This clone showed up just a few times. The gene calls are TRBV7-9 and TRBJ2-1; D perhaps matches TRBD1 (5 bases). CDR1 and CDR2 from the germline V gene are SEHNR and FQNEAQ (reference sequence). This CDR3 contains 14 residues. Trimming stripped 2 bases from V and 5 bases from J, with 10 bases between. The CDR3 DNA reads TGTGCCAGCAGCTTACAGGGTCGGGACAATGAGCAGTTCTTC. It encodes CASSLQGRDNEQFF. Complete variable domain (other parts from reference TRBV7-9 and TRBJ2-1): DTGVSQNPRHKITKRGQNVTFRCDPISEHNRLYWYRQTLGQGPEFLTYFQNEAQLEKSRLLSDRFSAERPKGSFSTLEIQRTEQGDSAMYLCASSLQGRDNEQFFGPGTRLTVL.

V usage is TRBV19 and J usage is TRBJ2-1, with D perhaps matching TRBD2 (5 bases). V lost 4 bases and J lost 0, with 31 bases in between. The CDR3 totals 22 residues. Per the germline V gene, CDR1 is LNHDA and CDR2 is SQIVND (reference sequence). The DNA for the CDR3 is TGTGCCAGTAGTAGGCCCAGCTCCCGAGATGGAGGCTACCTAAGCTCCTACAATGAGCAGTTCTTC. Its protein product is CASSRPSSRDGGYLSSYNEQFF.

This chain joins TRBV7-9 and TRBJ1-2, with 12 bases aligning to TRBD1. The trim removed 0 bases at V and 6 bases at J, leaving 5 bases unmatched. Germline CDR1 SEHNR, CDR2 FQNEAQ (reference sequence). The CDR3 consists of 16 residues. The CDR3 sequence: CASSLAPGQGAHGYTF. The CDR3, as DNA: TGTGCCAGCAGCTTAGCCCCGGGACAGGGGGCCCATGGCTACACCTTC.

This sequence joins TRBV7-2 and TRBJ1-1; the D is unclear. Germline V gene data show CDR1 as SGHTA and CDR2 as FQGNSA. The CDR3 has 16 residues. The CDR3 region is CATNRGRGGRDTEAFF. In DNA, the CDR3 is TGTGCTACAAACCGAGGGAGAGGAGGGAGGGACACTGAAGCTTTCTTT.

On this clone: A read error may account for a junction end that differs from germline. CDR3 region: CANSDQWTSGSTDTQYF. CDR3 sequence (DNA): TGCGCCAACAGTGACCAATGGACTAGCGGGTCCACAGATACGCAGTATTTT. The gene calls are TRBV10-1 and TRBJ2-3; 11 positions match TRBD2. The germline CDR1 and CDR2 sequences are WNHNN and SYGVQD (reference sequence). The CDR3 sequence is 17 residues long.

The V gene is TRBV2, the J gene TRBJ2-1, with 8 bases aligning to TRBD2. This CDR3 spans 15 amino acids. Germline V gene sequence: CDR1 SNHLY, CDR2 FYNNEI. After removal of 6 bases from V and 0 bases from J, the junction contained 4 bases not matched to a gene. CDR3 coding DNA: TGTGCCAGCAGCAAGCGGGAGAGCTCCTACAATGAGCAGTTCTTC. Translated: CASSKRESSYNEQFF.

The gene calls are TRBV12-5 and TRBJ1-1; D may be TRBD1 (5 bases). The V end was cut by 3 bases, the J end by 6 bases, with 11 bases between. Germline V gives CDR1 LGHNT, CDR2 FRNRAP. The CDR3 is 13 residues long. The CDR3: CASGFEWGAEAFF. CDR3 in DNA: TGTGCTAGTGGTTTTGAATGGGGGGCTGAAGCTTTCTTT.

This chain joins TRBV5-1 and TRBJ2-7, with 7 bases fitting TRBD1. CDR1 SGHRS and CDR2 YFSETQ come from the germline V gene. J was trimmed by 3 bases and V by 2 bases; bases with no gene match: 2. The CDR3 covers 13 residues. The CDR3 DNA reads as TGCGCCAGCAGCTTTACAGGGGACTACGAGCAGTACTTC. It yields the protein CASSFTGDYEQYF.

The J gene is TRBJ2-1, the V gene TRBV10-1; 11 bases fit TRBD2. Per germline, CDR1 WNHNN and CDR2 SYGVQD (reference sequence). The CDR3 consists of 14 residues. V gave up 6 bases and J gave up 4 bases; unmatched junction bases: 2. CDR3 sequence (DNA): TGCGCCAGCAGCGGGACTAGCGGTTACAATGAGCAGTTCTTC. Its protein product is CASSGTSGYNEQFF.

This clone was recorded at least ten times. The genes are TRBV9 and TRBJ1-1; D gene ambiguous. The germline V gene has CDR1 SGDLS and CDR2 YYNGEE. The CDR3 runs to 13 residues. V was cut by 0 bases and J by 1 base, with 4 bases left in between. CDR3 sequence (DNA): TGTGCCAGCAGCGTAGTAGCGAACACTGAAGCTTTCTTT. This codes for CASSVVANTEAFF. The variable domain in full, completed from reference TRBV9 and TRBJ1-1, reads DSGVTQTPKHLITATGQRVTLRCSPRSGDLSVYWYQQSLDQGLQFLIQYYNGEERAKGNILERFSAQQFPDLHSELNLSSLELGDSALYFCASSVVANTEAFFGQGTRLTVV.

The chain combines TRBV6-6 with TRBJ1-1; possibly TRBD1 for D (5 bases). V was cut by 0 bases and J by 4 bases, with 9 bases left in between. The V gene's germline CDR1 is MNHNY and CDR2 SVGAGI (reference sequence). This CDR3 has 14 amino acids. The CDR3 is CASSYSGLGTEAFF. The CDR3 region has the DNA TGTGCCAGCAGTTACTCGGGACTGGGCACTGAAGCTTTCTTT.

This clone came up once. The V and J genes are TRBV11-3 and TRBJ2-5, with D possibly matching TRBD2 (6 bases). CDR1 is SGHNT, CDR2 YENEEA, per germline. The CDR3 totals 13 residues. V was clipped by 4 bases and J by 2 bases, with 8 bases between them. CDR3 sequence: CASSSGLQETQYF. CDR3 nucleotides: TGTGCCAGCAGCTCGGGACTGCAAGAGACCCAGTACTTC. Variable domain in full (rest from reference TRBV11-3 and TRBJ2-5): EAGVVQSPRYKIIEKKQPVAFWCNPISGHNTLYWYLQNLGQGPELLIRYENEEAVDDSQLPKDRFSAERLKGVDSTLKIQPAELGDSAVYLCASSSGLQETQYFGPGTRLLVL.

The chain joins TRBV5-1 to TRBJ2-3; tentative D call: TRBD1 (6 bases). The germline CDR1 and CDR2 sequences are SGHRS and YFSETQ. V was pared by 5 bases and J by 3 bases, with 16 bases between. The CDR3 runs 15 residues. This CDR3 is CASSSMTGKTDTQYF. The CDR3 region has the DNA TGCGCCAGCAGTTCAATGACAGGCAAAACAGATACGCAGTATTTT.

Points on this clone: This specimen includes other DNA sequences encoding the same CDR3. In DNA form, the CDR3 reads TGTGCCAGCTCGCAGGGAACAGATACGCAGTATTTT. Translating it yields CASSQGTDTQYF. The chain employs TRBV18 and TRBJ2-3, with D possibly TRBD1 on 5 matching bases. The CDR3 is 12 residues long. V gave up 6 bases and J gave up 3 bases, with 7 bases separating them. In germline, CDR1 is KGHSH, CDR2 LQKENI.

This chain uses TRBV7-2 with TRBJ2-7; no reliable D call. V lost 0 bases and J lost 7, with 13 bases in between. This CDR3 comprises 14 residues. Germline CDR1 SGHTA, CDR2 FQGNSA. For the CDR3, the DNA is TGTGCCAGCAGCTTAGCCGGGTCCACTGGGGAGCAGTACTTC. Protein sequence: CASSLAGSTGEQYF.

The chain uses TRBV6-1 and TRBJ1-3; 8 bases are a match to TRBD1. Germline trimming cut 0 bases from V and 4 bases from J; bases unmatched to any gene: 5. In germline, CDR1 is MNHNS, CDR2 SASEGT. The CDR3 has 16 amino acids. Here the CDR3 reads CASSEADGTGGNTIYF. The CDR3 DNA reads as TGTGCCAGCAGTGAAGCTGATGGGACAGGCGGAAACACCATATATTTT.

V gene TRBV29-1 combines with J gene TRBJ1-1, with 7 bases identical to TRBD1. The CDR3 totals 12 residues. V gave up 5 bases and J gave up 4 bases; unmatched junction bases: 4. Germline-derived CDR1 and CDR2 are SQVTM and ANQGSEA. This CDR3 is CSVQTGFTEAFF. The CDR3 bases are TGCAGCGTTCAGACAGGGTTCACTGAAGCTTTCTTT.

This chain uses TRBV19 with TRBJ1-1; D remains unclear. There are 13 residues in the CDR3. Trimming took 3 bases from V and 5 from J, leaving 10 bases between them. In germline, CDR1 is LNHDA, CDR2 SQIVND (reference sequence). CDR3 amino acids: CASSIWRETEAFF. CDR3 sequence (DNA): TGTGCCAGTAGTATCTGGCGGGAGACTGAAGCTTTCTTT.

This chain connects TRBV4-1 to TRBJ1-6; D gene unclear. The CDR3 has 13 amino acids. Germline V gene sequence: CDR1 MGHRA, CDR2 YSYEKL. V lost 2 bases to trimming and J lost 9 bases, with 8 bases between them. CDR3 region: CASSQLWASPLHF. The CDR3 DNA is TGCGCCAGCAGCCAATTGTGGGCTTCACCCCTCCACTTT.

The chain combines TRBV29-1 with TRBJ2-1; maybe TRBD2 (6 bases). V was cut by 7 bases and J by 0 bases, with 16 bases left in between. From germline, CDR1 is SQVTM and CDR2 ANQGSEA. The CDR3 is made up of 15 amino acids. The CDR3 here is CSARGTESSYNEQFF. The CDR3, as DNA: TGCAGCGCACGCGGGACCGAGAGCTCCTACAATGAGCAGTTCTTC.

The chain carries TRBV6-1 and TRBJ1-1; 7 bases are shared with TRBD1. Trimming took 6 bases from V and 1 from J; bases not matched to a gene: 5. The CDR3 consists of 14 residues. Germline CDR1 and CDR2: MNHNS and SASEGT. DNA for the CDR3: TGTGCCAGCAGCCTTACAGGGGAGAACACTGAAGCTTTCTTT. It is translated as CASSLTGENTEAFF.

The CDR3 nucleotides read TGCAGCGTTGAAGATCTGGACAGGGGCGACTATGGCTACACCTTC. Amino acids: CSVEDLDRGDYGYTF. The chain joins TRBV29-1 to TRBJ1-2; TRBD1 matches at 9 bases. Germline values: CDR1 SQVTM, CDR2 ANQGSEA. V gave up 0 bases and J gave up 3 bases; unmatched junction bases: 5. The CDR3 contains 15 residues. The full variable domain, its missing parts supplied by reference TRBV29-1 and TRBJ1-2, is SAVISQKPSRDICQRGTSLTIQCQVDSQVTMMFWYRQQPGQSLTLIATANQGSEATYESGFVIDKFPISRPNLTFSTLTVSNMSPEDSSIYLCSVEDLDRGDYGYTFGSGTRLTVV.

The chain is built from TRBV29-1 and TRBJ1-5, with D perhaps matching TRBD1 (5 bases). The CDR3 loop spans 13 amino acids. Germline V lookup: CDR1 SQVTM, CDR2 ANQGSEA. Trimming stripped 6 bases from V and 3 bases from J, with 12 bases between. DNA for the CDR3: TGCAGCGTCTCACAGGAGACCAATCAGCCCCAGCATTTT. Amino acid sequence: CSVSQETNQPQHF.

The chain links TRBV5-1 to TRBJ2-7; D is perhaps TRBD2 (6 bases). The CDR3 runs to 14 residues. V gave up 4 bases and J gave up 1 base, with 12 bases separating them. Germline-derived CDR1 and CDR2 are SGHRS and YFSETQ. The CDR3 sequence is CASSRGGGSYEQYF. The CDR3 DNA is TGCGCCAGCAGCCGGGGTGGAGGGTCCTACGAGCAGTACTTC.

The chain has TRBV2 and TRBJ2-7; 8 nucleotides line up with TRBD1. The CDR3 spans 15 residues. With 6 bases clipped from V and 5 bases from J, the junction kept 12 bases outside the gene matches. Germline values: CDR1 SNHLY, CDR2 FYNNEI. In DNA form, the CDR3 reads TGTGCCAGCAGACTAGCCCCCGGACAGGGTAACGAGCAGTACTTC. It is translated as CASRLAPGQGNEQYF.

The chain is built from TRBV5-1 and TRBJ1-2, with 9 bases identical to TRBD1. There are 12 residues in the CDR3. Looked up from germline, CDR1 is SGHRS and CDR2 is YFSETQ. The V gene end was trimmed by 0 bases and the J gene end by 14 bases; junction bases not matched to a gene: 5. CDR3 nucleotides: TGCGCCAGCAGCTTGGCCGGGACAGGGCCAACCTTC. Protein: CASSLAGTGPTF.

The chain links TRBV4-3 to TRBJ2-7; the D gene is possibly TRBD1 (6 bases). Germline V gives CDR1 LGHNA, CDR2 YSLEER. The CDR3 consists of 13 residues. The V end lost 4 bases, the J end lost 1 base, and 8 bases lay between the germline ends. The CDR3 loop reads CASSRGPSYEQYF. CDR3 bases: TGCGCCAGCAGCCGGGGGCCTTCCTACGAGCAGTACTTC.

The chain couples TRBV27 to TRBJ2-6; 8 bases line up with TRBD1. The CDR3 runs 15 residues. CDR1 and CDR2 (germline): MNHEY, SMNVEV (reference sequence). The trim removed 4 bases at V and 2 bases at J, leaving 1 base unmatched. CDR3 amino acids: CASSSGGPGANVLTF. DNA for the CDR3: TGTGCCAGCAGTTCAGGGGGCCCTGGGGCCAACGTCCTGACTTTC.